A single sample is the source of the 5 T cell receptor beta chains below, sequenced in a study of Graves' ophthalmopathy and Graves' hyperthyroidism. For repertoire sequencing, the TCR beta CDR3 regions were amplified from RNA transcripts. Second-round multiplex PCR came after first-round RT-PCR with HTBI primers. TCRdb reanalysed the multiplex PCR reads using MiXCR and keeps one entry per CDR3 protein. The top ten hold 3.5% to 5% of the sample, which has a few hundred thousand distinct CDR3 sequences, just under 40% seen once. The sequenced material came from peripheral blood or thyroid tissue (not recorded which). The receptors were sampled from an adult man with Graves' hyperthyroidism.

This clonotype was found many times. The chain has TRBV7-9 and TRBJ1-1, with 7 bases that match TRBD1. Germline V lookup: CDR1 SEHNR, CDR2 FQNEAQ (reference sequence). J gave up 7 bases and V 5 bases, and 10 bases lay outside the gene matches. There are 14 residues in the CDR3. Here the CDR3 reads CASSPRGTAGEAFF. As DNA, the CDR3 is TGTGCCAGCAGCCCCCGAGGGACAGCGGGTGAAGCTTTCTTT.

This clonotype was seen ten or more times. The chain couples TRBV6-5 to TRBJ2-5, with D perhaps TRBD2 (5 bases). This CDR3 has 14 amino acids. The V gene lost 0 bases and the J gene lost 4 bases, with 9 bases spanning the gap. Per germline, CDR1 MNHEY and CDR2 SVGAGI. This chain's CDR3 is CASSYSGRVETQYF. The CDR3 bases are TGTGCCAGCAGTTACTCTGGGAGAGTAGAGACCCAGTACTTC.

The V call is TRBV7-2, the J call TRBJ2-7; TRBD1 aligns across 9 bases. Losses at the gene ends were 5 bases for V and 3 bases for J; bases not matched to a gene: 5. In germline, CDR1 is SGHTA, CDR2 FQGNSA. This CDR3 region has 14 residues. DNA of the CDR3: TGTGCCAGCAGCGCTTCGACAGGGGGCTACGAGCAGTACTTC. This encodes CASSASTGGYEQYF.

The CDR3 loop is CASSLVAFNEQSLNTEAFF. CDR3 DNA: TGTGCCAGCAGCTTAGTGGCGTTCAATGAGCAGTCCTTGAACACTGAAGCTTTCTTT. V and J are TRBV7-9 and TRBJ1-1; no reliable D call. The V end was cut by 1 base, the J end by 0 bases, with 21 bases between. CDR1 and CDR2 from the germline V gene are SEHNR and FQNEAQ (reference sequence). The CDR3 extends over 19 amino acids.

The chain uses TRBV29-1 and TRBJ2-5; D is possibly TRBD2 (5 bases). CDR1 and CDR2 from the germline V gene are SQVTM and ANQGSEA. With 7 bases removed from V and 5 bases from J, the gap between germline ends came to 5 bases. This CDR3 region has 9 residues. The CDR3 DNA sequence: TGCAGCGCGGGGGAGACCCAGTACTTC. This translates into CSAGETQYF.